Listed below are T cell receptor beta chains from one sample, sequenced in a study of blood T cell repertoires in COVID-19. TCRdb keeps only in-frame clones here, not all; method: immunoSEQ multiplex PCR. The repertoire has about 220,000 clones, approximately 81% of them found once; the top ten carry 3% to 4.5%. The sequenced sample consisted of peripheral blood. The receptors come from a woman older than 75 with acute or convalescent COVID-19. CDR3s include the opening cysteine and the closing phenylalanine or tryptophan. A D gene is named only where the DNA matches it firmly. Size values are once, few and many counts, or a class for expanded clones, and some rows have none.

. | TRBJ1-1 | few | TRBV14 | TGTGCCAGCAGCCGTACCTCAGGGCGCGCTGAAGCTTTCTTT | CASSRTSGRAEAFF
. | TRBJ1-2 | . | TRBV6-5 | TGTGCCAGCAGGCCAGACAGGCGCTACTATGGCTACACCTTC | CASRPDRRYYGYTF
. | TRBJ1-2 | few | TRBV28 | TGTGCCAGCAGTTCCACTCGCCATGGCTACACCTTC | CASSSTRHGYTF
TRBD1 | TRBJ1-2 | . | TRBV7-2 | TGTGCCAGCAGCCAGGGACAGCTGGGCTACACCTTC | CASSQGQLGYTF
. | TRBJ1-2 | . | TRBV12-3/TRBV12-4 | TGTGCCAGCAGTTTCAGCGGCGCCTATGGCTACACCTTC | CASSFSGAYGYTF
. | TRBJ1-1 | . | TRBV3-1/TRBV3-2 | TGTGCCAGCAGCCAACGGGGTTCCTGGACGAACACTGAAGCTTTCTTT | CASSQRGSWTNTEAFF
TRBD1 | TRBJ1-3 | . | TRBV28 | TGTGCCAGCAGCATAACCGGGACAGGGGGTTTCTCTGGAAACACCATATATTTT | CASSITGTGGFSGNTIYF
. | TRBJ1-1 | once | TRBV5-1 | TGCGCCAGCAGATACGGACAGACGAACACTGAAGCTTTCTTT | CASRYGQTNTEAFF
. | TRBJ2-6 | . | TRBV5-1 | TGCGCCAGCACGCTCCAGTCTGGGGCCAACGTCCTGACTTTC | CASTLQSGANVLTF
TRBD1 | TRBJ1-1 | once | TRBV3-1/TRBV3-2 | TGTGCCGCTGGGACAGGGCTAAACACTGAAGCTTTCTTT | CAAGTGLNTEAFF
TRBD1 | TRBJ1-2 | . | TRBV19 | TGTGCCAGTAGATCACAGGGGGCGAGAGGCTACACCTTC | CASRSQGARGYTF
TRBD1 | TRBJ2-2 | . | TRBV3-1/TRBV3-2 | TGTGCCAGCAGCAACACGGGACAGACCGGGGAGCTGTTTTTT | CASSNTGQTGELFF
TRBD2 | TRBJ2-1 | . | TRBV6-5 | TGTGCCAGCAGTTACTTGACTAGCGCCCGCAGTGAGCAGTTCTTC | CASSYLTSARSEQFF